Listed here is a single T cell receptor beta chain. The source of the sample is a study of technical replicates of blood from a few donors. The protocol was immunoSEQ multiplex PCR, while the TCRdb copy is restricted to in-frame clones and leaves out a portion. The sample includes about 12,000 clones, about 95% of them seen just once. This CDR3 has 14 amino acids. The V call is TRBV21-1, the J call TRBJ1-1; the table's D call, TRBD1, has no DNA check behind it. TRBV21-1 is given as a pseudogene. Sequenced material: PBMCs. The receptor's source is a human donor in good health. In nucleotides, the CDR3 is TGTGCCAGCAGGTACAGGGGGCGAGGCACTGAAGCTTTCTTT. Its protein is CASRYRGRGTEAFF.